What follows is one T cell receptor beta chain and its context. Its target is not known. It was by quantitative 5'-RACE with molecular barcodes that TCR beta libraries were made. TCRdb processed the 5' RACE reads anew with MiXCR; each CDR3 protein has one entry. The data contain tens of thousands of distinct CDR3 sequences, around 8.5% of them seen just once; the ten biggest clones take up approximately 29%. This record comes from a study of CD8 T cells in ankylosing spondylitis. General study results and limits: One TCR beta motif, made up of eight or nine highly homologous variants, appeared characteristic of ankylosing spondylitis blood. Earlier reports found some motif variants in synovial fluid and blood in reactive arthritis. From matched ankylosing spondylitis synovial fluid, disease-linked clones were reportedly recovered at significantly enriched levels.

The receptor's source is a male donor with ankylosing spondylitis. Material: blood, either unsorted or a sorted T cell fraction (not recorded which).

Here the CDR3 reads CASRGLGPVATQYF. The CDR3 coding sequence is TGTGCCAGCAGAGGGCTTGGCCCGGTGGCCACGCAGTATTTT. This sequence joins TRBV27 and TRBJ2-3, with no clear D. Trimming pared 6 bases from V and 9 bases from J, leaving 19 bases between. The CDR3 is 14 residues long. Germline V gene data show CDR1 as MNHEY and CDR2 as SMNVEV (reference sequence).